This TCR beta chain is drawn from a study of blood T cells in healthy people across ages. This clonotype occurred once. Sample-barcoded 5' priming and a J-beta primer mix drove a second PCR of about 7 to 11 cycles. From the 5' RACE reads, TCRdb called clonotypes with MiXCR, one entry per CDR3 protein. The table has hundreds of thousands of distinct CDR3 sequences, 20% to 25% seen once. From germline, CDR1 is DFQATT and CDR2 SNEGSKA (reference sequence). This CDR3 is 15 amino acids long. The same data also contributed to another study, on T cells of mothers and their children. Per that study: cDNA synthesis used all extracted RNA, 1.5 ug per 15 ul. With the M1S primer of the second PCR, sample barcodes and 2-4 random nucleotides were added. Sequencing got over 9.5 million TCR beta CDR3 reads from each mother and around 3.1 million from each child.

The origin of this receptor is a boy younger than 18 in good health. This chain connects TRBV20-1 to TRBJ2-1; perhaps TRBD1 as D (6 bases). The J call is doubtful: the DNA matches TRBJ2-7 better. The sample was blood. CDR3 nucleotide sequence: TGCAGTGCTAGAGAGCCAGAGGGGGTGCGCTACGAGCAGTACTTC. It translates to CSAREPEGVRYEQYF.